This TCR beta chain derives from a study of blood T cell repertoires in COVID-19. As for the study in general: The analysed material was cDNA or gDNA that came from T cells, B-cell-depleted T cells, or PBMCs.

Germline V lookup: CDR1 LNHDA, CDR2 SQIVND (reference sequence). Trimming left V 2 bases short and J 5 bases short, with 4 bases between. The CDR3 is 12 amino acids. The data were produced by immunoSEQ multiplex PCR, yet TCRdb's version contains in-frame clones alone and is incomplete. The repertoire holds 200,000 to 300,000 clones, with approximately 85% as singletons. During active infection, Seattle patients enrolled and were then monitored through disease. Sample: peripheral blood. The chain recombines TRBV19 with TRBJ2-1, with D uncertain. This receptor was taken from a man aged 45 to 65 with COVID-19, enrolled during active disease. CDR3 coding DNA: TGTGCCAGTAGTATAACGGACAATGAGCAGTTCTTC. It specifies CASSITDNEQFF.